This TCR beta chain originates from a study of cytomegalovirus exposure and HLA in healthy donors. General study points: CMV antigen specificity of a few CMV-associated chains was confirmed in vitro. According to reports, the classifier identified cytomegalovirus status with high specificity and sensitivity. Donor immune exposure was known only as CMV serostatus.

PCR employed 60 Vbeta and 13 Jbeta primers. Per the study methods: Later work found around 85 million unique TCR beta chains, with 10 million to 14 million shared. Profiling relied on immunoSEQ multiplex PCR, and the TCRdb table lists in-frame clones only, not all of them. For V, J and clone size, that table is used; D and trimming come from the DNA. The data show 100,000 to 150,000 clones, with approximately 81% seen just once and around 7.2% held by the top ten. Turning to this clone: Its target is unknown.

The CDR3 runs 13 residues. V shed 4 bases, J shed 4 bases, and the junction held 2 bases outside the gene matches. Germline loops: CDR1 SGDLS, CDR2 YYNGEE. The sample consisted of PBMCs. The clonotype originates from a male donor in good health and CMV-seronegative. The gene calls are TRBV9 and TRBJ1-2; 9 bases line up with TRBD1. DNA for the CDR3: TGTGCCAGCAGCCGGACAGGGGCCTATGGCTACACCTTC. It translates to CASSRTGAYGYTF.